These T cell receptor beta chains were read from a single sample in a study of vaccination effects on CD4 cells after COVID-19. Method: immunoSEQ multiplex PCR; TCRdb's copy keeps in-frame clones and lacks some. In the table there are 20,000 to 30,000 clones, approximately 70% of which are singletons. Their antigens are not known. The sample consisted of CD4+ T cells from PBMCs cultured with SARS-CoV-2 spike peptides, taken before COVID-19 vaccination. The receptors stem from a human donor who had a prior SARS-CoV-2 infection. Each CDR3 is given with its conserved first and last residue. D genes are given only for firm matches.

J: TRBJ2-2
D: .
V: TRBV9
CDR3: CASSVVGRGTGELFF

J: TRBJ2-6
D: .
V: TRBV6-6
CDR3: CASSYSWESGANVLTF

J: TRBJ2-1
D: TRBD2
V: TRBV19
CDR3: CASSGFGRELPYNEQFF

J: TRBJ2-1
D: .
V: TRBV6-5
CDR3: CASTRRLSYNEQFF

J: TRBJ2-1
D: .
V: TRBV3-1/TRBV3-2
CDR3: CASSAGAAGYNEQFF

J: TRBJ2-5
D: TRBD2
V: TRBV7-2
CDR3: CASSSNPGTSVWETQYF

J: TRBJ2-2
D: TRBD1
V: TRBV24-1
CDR3: CATSDGDRVGTGELFF

J: TRBJ1-1
D: .
V: TRBV6-4
CDR3: CASSDVGVRPEAFF

J: TRBJ2-1
D: TRBD1
V: TRBV6-4
CDR3: CASSTFRGNEQFF

J: TRBJ1-6
D: .
V: TRBV7-8
CDR3: CASSSPAAHRGALHF

J: TRBJ2-3
D: .
V: TRBV19
CDR3: CASRFRGKRTDTQYF

J: TRBJ1-1
D: TRBD1
V: TRBV5-1
CDR3: CASSLDRDTYLNTEAFF

J: TRBJ2-7
D: TRBD2
V: TRBV5-6
CDR3: CASSPRARGASDEQYF

J: TRBJ2-2
D: .
V: TRBV20-1
CDR3: CSASSLVNTGELFF

J: TRBJ2-7
D: TRBD2
V: TRBV6-5
CDR3: CASSLLAGTYEQYF

J: TRBJ1-5
D: .
V: TRBV2
CDR3: CASRKERDQPQHF

J: TRBJ1-4
D: .
V: TRBV15
CDR3: CATSSKRQVNNEKLFF

J: TRBJ2-5
D: TRBD2
V: TRBV3-1/TRBV3-2
CDR3: CASQFTSGRLGETQYF

J: TRBJ1-2
D: .
V: TRBV6-5
CDR3: CASSYSREFGYTF

J: TRBJ2-1
D: TRBD1
V: TRBV18
CDR3: CASSPPTGVGSYNEQFF

J: TRBJ1-2
D: .
V: TRBV19
CDR3: CASSIDVNRVYGYTF

J: TRBJ1-1
D: TRBD1
V: TRBV24-1
CDR3: CATRQGAVTEAFF

J: TRBJ1-1
D: .
V: TRBV11-3
CDR3: CASSLVGGGFDTEAFF

J: TRBJ2-5
D: .
V: TRBV6-5
CDR3: CASSYYETQYF

J: TRBJ2-5
D: .
V: TRBV19
CDR3: CASSIGSGETQYF

J: TRBJ2-5
D: .
V: TRBV10-3
CDR3: CAISESTHLNQETQYF

J: TRBJ1-2
D: TRBD1
V: TRBV3-1/TRBV3-2
CDR3: CASSRPDRDYGYTF

J: TRBJ2-2
D: TRBD2
V: TRBV4-1
CDR3: CASSQIAGGNTGELFF

J: TRBJ2-7
D: .
V: TRBV25-1
CDR3: CASSEHSSLGYEQYF

J: TRBJ2-7
D: .
V: TRBV19
CDR3: CASSIRTDNYEQYF

J: TRBJ2-3
D: .
V: TRBV19
CDR3: CATRRRGRTDTQYF

J: TRBJ1-1
D: .
V: TRBV7-2
CDR3: CASSLQALENTEAFF

J: TRBJ2-5
D: .
V: TRBV14
CDR3: CASSQLEETQYF

J: TRBJ2-3
D: .
V: TRBV11-2
CDR3: CASSLNNGEDTQYF

J: TRBJ2-7
D: .
V: TRBV7-2
CDR3: CASSPGTAPYEQYF

J: TRBJ2-1
D: TRBD2
V: TRBV7-9
CDR3: CASSPRGGVLLLDNEQFF

J: TRBJ1-6
D: .
V: TRBV19
CDR3: CASQGTYNSPLHF

J: TRBJ2-3
D: .
V: TRBV6-5
CDR3: CASSYSLGGGTDTQYF

J: TRBJ1-5
D: .
V: TRBV6-5
CDR3: CASSTGFQPQHF

J: TRBJ2-2
D: TRBD1
V: TRBV7-2
CDR3: CASQGQKNTGELFF

J: TRBJ2-1
D: .
V: TRBV19
CDR3: CASSIGNAYNEQFF

J: TRBJ1-6
D: .
V: TRBV5-5
CDR3: CASSLEGSIRNSPLHF

J: TRBJ2-1
D: TRBD2
V: TRBV4-2
CDR3: CASSKGLAGGYSSYNEQFF

J: TRBJ2-7
D: .
V: TRBV16
CDR3: CASSREQGYTYEQYF

J: TRBJ1-2
D: .
V: TRBV6-5
CDR3: CASSYGISNYGYTF

J: TRBJ2-7
D: .
V: TRBV6-1
CDR3: CASSDDQGTTYEQYF

J: TRBJ2-7
D: TRBD1
V: TRBV5-8
CDR3: CASSSPGQTYEQYF

J: TRBJ2-4
D: .
V: TRBV4-2
CDR3: CASSQDGVAKNIQYF